Following are 6 T cell receptor beta chains from one sample sequenced in a study of T cell repertoires in cytomegalovirus infection. MiXCR was run by TCRdb on the reads, yielding one entry per CDR3 protein. The table records just over 300,000 distinct CDR3 sequences, about a sixth of them present only once. The sample was PBMCs. These receptor sequences come from a human donor in good health (CMV status not recorded). Some clones in this sample may be carry-over from other donors' samples.

This clonotype has only a few counts. The V call is TRBV20-1, the J call TRBJ2-7; 8 nucleotides line up with TRBD1. This CDR3 is 16 amino acids long. The ends lost 6 bases at V and 7 bases at J; junction bases unmatched: 20. Germline-derived CDR1 and CDR2 are DFQATT and SNEGSKA (reference sequence). This CDR3 reads CSAQGQERGSVSEQYF. The CDR3 DNA reads TGCAGTGCCCAGGGACAGGAACGTGGGTCAGTATCGGAGCAGTACTTC.

The chain employs TRBV19 and TRBJ2-1; 8 bases map to TRBD1. V shed 4 bases, J shed 7 bases, and the junction held 6 bases outside the gene matches. There are 14 residues in the CDR3. In germline, CDR1 is LNHDA, CDR2 SQIVND (reference sequence). The CDR3 DNA sequence: TGTGCCAGTAGTACGAACAGGGGGTGGAATGAGCAGTTCTTC. It specifies CASSTNRGWNEQFF.

In its sample, this clonotype was seen a few times. The chain carries TRBV25-1 and TRBJ1-1; possibly TRBD1 for D (5 bases). Germline lookup yields CDR1 MGHDK and CDR2 SYGVNS. V was cut by 3 bases and J by 1 base, with 9 bases left in between. This CDR3 is 14 amino acids long. CDR3 sequence: CASSDGRENTEAFF. For the CDR3, the DNA is TGTGCCAGCAGTGACGGCAGGGAGAACACTGAAGCTTTCTTT.

This clonotype was picked up many times. The chain has TRBV7-8 and TRBJ2-3, with TRBD2 matching over 14 bases. This CDR3 contains 15 residues. The J segment lost 6 bases and the V segment lost 5 bases, leaving 4 bases of the junction unmatched. CDR1 SGHVS and CDR2 FQNEAQ come from the germline V gene. CDR3: CASSPRLAGGDTQYF. The CDR3 bases are TGTGCCAGCAGCCCCCGACTAGCGGGGGGGGATACGCAGTATTTT.

V gene TRBV5-1 combines with J gene TRBJ2-1; D is perhaps TRBD1 or TRBD2 (6 bases each). This CDR3 is built from 16 residues. Trimming removed 3 bases at V and 3 bases at J, with 16 bases between. Germline V gives CDR1 SGHRS, CDR2 YFSETQ. CDR3 sequence (DNA): TGCGCCAGCAGCTACACCCCGGGGGCCCACTACAATGAGCAGTTCTTC. This codes for CASSYTPGAHYNEQFF.

The chain is built from TRBV6-5 and TRBJ1-6, with D possibly matching TRBD1 (6 bases). This CDR3 comprises 16 residues. V was trimmed by 1 base and J by 7 bases, leaving 14 bases between them. Germline values: CDR1 MNHEY, CDR2 SVGAGI. The DNA for the CDR3 is TGTGCCAGCAGTTACTACGCAGGGGATAGAAATTCACCCCTCCACTTT. Translation gives CASSYYAGDRNSPLHF.